This T cell receptor (beta chain) was identified during a study of blood T cell repertoires in COVID-19 (dated by TCRdb to between 2020 and 2021). In terms of the full investigation: Samples from collaborators originated in the United States, Italy and Spain and spanned both the acute and convalescent phases of COVID-19. The prospective study material was composed of cDNA or gDNA derived from T cells, B-cell-depleted T cells, or PBMCs. The dataset comprised deeply sampled blood TCRbeta repertoires from subjects exposed to, actively infected with, or recovered from COVID-19. The repertoires were released in a freely available public database meant as a resource for research on the immune response to SARS-CoV-2. The samples were drawn from two sources: the first 160 participants of the ongoing ImmuneRACE study, and 950 to 1,500 subjects contributed by 6 global collaborators. Nearly every sample came with metadata listing a de-identified subject ID, COVID-19 status, age in years and sex. Where HLA class I and class II types were available, the types were taken from metadata supplied by the sample provider, not from assay-based typing. Paper-wide results and their limitations: The quantity of clinical and demographic metadata differed by source and by participant and was supplied without curation.

Details on this clone: No antigen is known for it. Base-call qualities are not available, and no considerably larger clone is one nucleotide away.

TCRbeta CDR3 regions were amplified from genomic DNA by means of the immunoSEQ Assay, a bias-controlled multiplex PCR. In the paper's pipeline: The number of nucleated cells in each sample was estimated from the amplification of reference gene primers within the assay. Sequence reads were collapsed and filtered to measure the absolute abundance of every unique TCRbeta CDR3 rearrangement. For each sample, productive Simpson clonality was calculated as the square root of Simpson's diversity index across productive rearrangements. TCRdb took this table from immuneACCESS and kept in-frame rearrangements with V and J called. Such tables lack part of the clones; where checked against another copy, unresolved V genes explain under half of the gap, and the rest is unexplained. For V, J and clone size, that table is used; D and trimming come from the DNA. In all, the sample holds 95,000 to 120,000 clones, and roughly 88% of those were seen once. 8% to 9% of the sample belongs to the ten largest clones.

Another Seattle source contributed samples from volunteer blood donors who had recovered from COVID-19. Each collaborating institution followed its own protocols to collect whole blood in K2EDTA tubes. For TCRbeta analysis, collaborators shipped samples in one of three forms: frozen whole blood, isolated PBMCs, or DNA extracted from either of those sample types. The sample consisted of peripheral blood. This receptor was obtained from a woman in her sixties or seventies who had recovered from COVID-19.

The DNA reads TGTGCCAGCAGCTTACAGCTTGGGGGCTCGAGAGATACGCAGTATTTT. This gives the protein CASSLQLGGSRDTQYF. The chain was built from TRBV7-9 and TRBJ2-3; matching of 6 bases hints at TRBD1 as the D gene. The CDR3 holds 16 amino acids from the cysteine to the phenylalanine. The only DNA kept is the CDR3, 48 bases in frame from the first base. The V end loses 2 bases and the J end loses 5 bases, and a stretch of 17 bases separates them. The germline V gene (reference sequence) gives CDR1 as SEHNR and CDR2 as FQNEAQ.